The present entry profiles one TCR beta chain with its context. The data derive from a study of shared clonotypes between healthy human individuals. Germline V gene sequence: CDR1 MDHEN, CDR2 SYDVKM. V dropped 4 bases and J dropped 0; count of bases not matched to a gene: 12. The CDR3 covers 18 residues. The method was immunoSEQ multiplex PCR; TCRdb's version includes in-frame clones alone and lacks a portion of them. The profile shows about 660,000 clones, around 72% of them singletons. This TCR was recovered from a woman aged 30 to 39 in good health. Source material: memory CD4+ T cells sorted from blood. Stated subset: CD45RA-negative fraction. The chain recombines TRBV28 with TRBJ1-2; 9 bases fit TRBD1. The CDR3 nucleotides read TGTGCCAGCAGTTCCAAAATAACCACAGGGGGCTCTAACTATGGCTACACCTTC. Encoded protein: CASSSKITTGGSNYGYTF.